Included here is one T cell receptor beta chain sequence, with context. This table comes from immunoSEQ multiplex PCR, and its TCRdb copy is limited to in-frame clones, with some not included. The table has around 87,000 clones, roughly three quarters seen once; the top ten hold just under 10%. This sample was taken from a study of blood T cell repertoires in COVID-19. The CDR3 has 12 residues. Trimming left V 5 bases short and J 3 bases short, with 7 bases between. The gene calls are TRBV12-3 or TRBV12-4 and TRBJ1-2, with D possibly matching TRBD1 (5 bases). The clonotype was recovered from a woman of 80 years or more with acute or convalescent COVID-19. Sample: peripheral blood. Written as DNA, the CDR3 is TGTGCCAGCAGTCTGACAGACTATGGCTACACCTTC. Amino acid sequence: CASSLTDYGYTF.